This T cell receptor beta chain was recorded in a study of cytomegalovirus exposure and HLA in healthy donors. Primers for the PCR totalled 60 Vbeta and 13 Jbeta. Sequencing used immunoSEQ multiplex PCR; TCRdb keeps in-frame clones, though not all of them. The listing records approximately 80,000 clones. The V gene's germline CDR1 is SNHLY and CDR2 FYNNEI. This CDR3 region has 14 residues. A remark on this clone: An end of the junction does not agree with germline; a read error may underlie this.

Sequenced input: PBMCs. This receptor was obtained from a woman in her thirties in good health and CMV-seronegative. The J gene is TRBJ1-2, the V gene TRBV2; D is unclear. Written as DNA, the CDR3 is TGTGCCAGCAGTGAAACGACGGTGGAAGTTATGAGGGTCTTC. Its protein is CASSETTVEVMRVF.